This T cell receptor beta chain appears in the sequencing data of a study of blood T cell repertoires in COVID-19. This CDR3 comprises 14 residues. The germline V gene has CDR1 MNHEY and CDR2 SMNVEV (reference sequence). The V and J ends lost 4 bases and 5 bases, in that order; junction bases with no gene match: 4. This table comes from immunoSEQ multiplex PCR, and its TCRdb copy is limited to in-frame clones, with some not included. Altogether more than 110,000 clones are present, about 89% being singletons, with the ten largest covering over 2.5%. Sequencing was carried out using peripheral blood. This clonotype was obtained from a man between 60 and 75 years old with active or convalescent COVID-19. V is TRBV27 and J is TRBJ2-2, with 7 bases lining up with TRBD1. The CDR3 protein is CASSSRQGTGELFF. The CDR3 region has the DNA TGTGCCAGCAGTTCCCGACAGGGTACCGGGGAGCTGTTTTTT.